Shown below are 21 T cell receptor beta chains from a single sample sequenced in a study of vaccination effects on CD4 cells after COVID-19. Assay: immunoSEQ multiplex PCR; the TCRdb copy retains only in-frame clones and omits some. The data show fewer than 25,000 clones, about three quarters seen once. Viral peptide pools were used in the ViraFEST assay to expand antigen-specific CD4+ T cells, and sequencing came afterward. Following culture for about ten days, CD4+ T cells were isolated. Their cognate antigens are unknown. This material consisted of CD4+ T cells from PBMCs cultured with HCoV-229E spike peptides, taken before COVID-19 vaccination. The source is a human donor who received a COVID-19 vaccine.

The gene calls are TRBV7-7 and TRBJ1-3, with D unclear. Trimming stripped 4 bases from V and 1 base from J, with 14 bases between. The CDR3 extends over 16 amino acids. Germline CDR1 SSHAT, CDR2 FNYEAQ (reference sequence). This CDR3 reads CASSSGPLDSGNTIYF. In nucleotides, the CDR3 is TGTGCCAGCAGCTCAGGCCCGCTAGATTCTGGAAACACCATATATTTT.

The chain carries TRBV10-3 and TRBJ2-3, with 8 bases lining up with TRBD2. The CDR3 contains 14 residues. Germline CDR1 is ENHRY and CDR2 is SYGVKD. V dropped 7 bases and J dropped 6; count of bases not matched to a gene: 9. The CDR3 DNA sequence: TGTGCCATCAATATGGCGGGGGGCGAGGATACGCAGTATTTT. It codes for CAINMAGGEDTQYF.

This rearrangement joins TRBV3-1 (or the pseudogene TRBV3-2) to TRBJ1-2; D is undetermined. Trimming removed 4 bases from V and 7 bases from J, with 13 bases in between. Germline V CDR1 and CDR2: LGHDT, YNNKEL (reference sequence). The CDR3 runs to 13 residues. This chain's CDR3 is CASSRESASGYTF. The CDR3 DNA sequence: TGTGCCAGCAGCCGAGAAAGCGCAAGTGGCTACACCTTC.

The chain employs TRBV12-3 or TRBV12-4 and TRBJ2-7; D gene ambiguous. Between the trimmed V and J ends, which lost 5 bases and 6 bases, there was a span of 11 bases. The CDR3 has 12 amino acids. In DNA form, the CDR3 reads TGTGCCAGCAGTCCGTCTTACGCCGAGCAGTACTTC. It specifies CASSPSYAEQYF.

V is TRBV6-5 and J is TRBJ2-7, with 10 bases that match TRBD2. V lost 6 bases to trimming and J lost 0 bases; unmatched junction nucleotides: 5. The V gene's germline CDR1 is MNHEY and CDR2 SVGAGI. CDR3 length: 15 residues. The CDR3 DNA reads TGTGCCAGCAGCCCAAGCGGGGGGGCCTCCTACGAGCAGTACTTC. This codes for CASSPSGGASYEQYF.

The rearrangement uses TRBV5-4 and TRBJ2-4, with 14 bases identical to TRBD2. This CDR3 has 18 residues. The germline CDR1 and CDR2 sequences are SGHNT and YYREEE (reference sequence). J lost 0 bases, V lost 4 bases, and 6 bases had no gene match. The CDR3 DNA follows: TGTGCCAGCAGCCCTGGACTAGCGGGGGGAGTAGCCAAAAACATTCAGTACTTC. This gives the protein CASSPGLAGGVAKNIQYF.

The rearrangement joins TRBV6-1 to TRBJ2-3, with 7 bases fitting TRBD1. After removal of 6 bases from V and 1 base from J, the junction contained 7 bases not matched to a gene. The CDR3 is 15 residues long. Looked up from germline, CDR1 is MNHNS and CDR2 is SASEGT. The DNA for the CDR3 is TGTGCCAGCAGGAGTCACGACAGGGGCACAGATACGCAGTATTTT. This encodes CASRSHDRGTDTQYF.

The chain combines TRBV9 with TRBJ1-1; D call uncertain. Trimming took 4 bases from V and 3 from J, leaving 7 bases between them. This CDR3 contains 12 residues. In germline, CDR1 is SGDLS, CDR2 YYNGEE. CDR3 coding DNA: TGTGCCAGCAGCTACGGAGACACTGAAGCTTTCTTT. It is translated as CASSYGDTEAFF. Looking up the rest from reference TRBV9 and TRBJ1-1 gives the full variable domain: DSGVTQTPKHLITATGQRVTLRCSPRSGDLSVYWYQQSLDQGLQFLIQYYNGEERAKGNILERFSAQQFPDLHSELNLSSLELGDSALYFCASSYGDTEAFFGQGTRLTVV.

The chain is built from TRBV27 and TRBJ1-2, with D hard to call. V lost 3 bases, J lost 2 bases, and 13 bases lay in between. The CDR3 spans 15 residues. Germline CDR1 and CDR2: MNHEY and SMNVEV (reference sequence). This CDR3 reads CASSLFGSANYGYTF. CDR3 coding DNA: TGTGCCAGCAGTTTGTTTGGGAGTGCGAACTATGGCTACACCTTC.

V gene TRBV28 combines with J gene TRBJ1-2; 7 bases match TRBD1. CDR3 length: 16 amino acids. CDR1 and CDR2 (germline): MDHEN, SYDVKM. V gave up 1 base and J gave up 5 bases; unmatched junction bases: 10. Here the CDR3 reads CASSLLNPTGLYGYTF. CDR3 coding DNA: TGTGCCAGCAGTTTATTGAACCCGACAGGGCTTTATGGCTACACCTTC.

The V gene is TRBV5-6, the J gene TRBJ2-4; D is perhaps TRBD1 (5 bases). This CDR3 comprises 14 residues. Germline loops: CDR1 SGHDT, CDR2 YYEEEE. Trimming took 1 base from V and 2 from J, leaving 7 bases between them. The CDR3 sequence is CASSLRGSKNIQYF. Here the CDR3 DNA reads TGTGCCAGCAGCTTGAGGGGATCCAAAAACATTCAGTACTTC.

This chain uses TRBV5-1 with TRBJ2-2; D is undetermined. Trimming took 6 bases from V and 1 from J, leaving 7 bases between them. Germline values: CDR1 SGHRS, CDR2 YFSETQ. The CDR3 consists of 13 residues. Here the CDR3 reads CASTSGNTGELFF. As DNA, the CDR3 is TGCGCCAGCACCTCAGGGAACACCGGGGAGCTGTTTTTT.

The CDR3 DNA reads TGTGCCAGCAGCCTTACTAGCGGGCCCTACGAGCAGTACTTC. It specifies CASSLTSGPYEQYF. The chain has TRBV6-5 and TRBJ2-7; 9 positions agree with TRBD2. The CDR3 extends over 14 amino acids. The V gene's germline CDR1 is MNHEY and CDR2 SVGAGI. Losses at the gene ends were 6 bases for V and 2 bases for J; bases not matched to a gene: 5.

The V and J genes are TRBV27 and TRBJ2-7; D call uncertain. This CDR3 has 13 residues. Trimming removed 4 bases from V and 0 bases from J, with 7 bases in between. Germline assignment: CDR1 MNHEY and CDR2 SMNVEV (reference sequence). The CDR3 region has the DNA TGTGCCAGCAGTTACCTGAGCTCCTACGAGCAGTACTTC. Translation: CASSYLSSYEQYF.

This clone was seen more than once but under ten times. The V and J genes are TRBV27 and TRBJ2-1; TRBD1 aligns across 7 bases. Trimming took 6 bases from V and 4 from J; bases not matched to a gene: 12. Germline V gene lookup returns CDR1 MNHEY and CDR2 SMNVEV (reference sequence). There are 16 residues in the CDR3. The DNA of the CDR3 is TGTGCCAGCAGAAAGAGCCGGGACAGAGGTTACAATGAGCAGTTCTTC. It is translated as CASRKSRDRGYNEQFF.

The rearrangement joins TRBV6-5 to TRBJ1-5; 8 positions match TRBD1. J was trimmed by 5 bases and V by 5 bases; bases with no gene match: 2. CDR1 is MNHEY, CDR2 SVGAGI, per germline. The CDR3 has 13 residues. CDR3 DNA: TGTGCCAGCAGTCTACAGGGGGATCAGCCCCAGCATTTT. Residues: CASSLQGDQPQHF.

This chain joins TRBV12-3 or TRBV12-4 and TRBJ2-5; TRBD1 agrees at 9 bases. J lost 7 bases, V lost 1 base, and 1 base had no gene match. CDR3 length: 13 residues. Written as DNA, the CDR3 is TGTGCCAGCAGTTTAGGACAGGGGGGGACCCAGTACTTC. Its protein is CASSLGQGGTQYF.

This chain connects TRBV30 to TRBJ1-2; a weak D match, TRBD1 (6 bases). CDR1 is GTSNPN, CDR2 SVGIG, per germline (reference sequence). CDR3 length: 15 amino acids. V lost 0 bases to trimming and J lost 0 bases, with 11 bases between them. The CDR3 sequence is CAWSVKGEANYGYTF. CDR3 DNA: TGTGCCTGGAGTGTAAAGGGGGAGGCTAACTATGGCTACACCTTC. The whole variable domain, filled in from reference TRBV30 and TRBJ1-2, reads SQTIHQWPATLVQPVGSPLSLECTVEGTSNPNLYWYRQAAGRGLQLLFYSVGIGQISSEVPQNLSASRPQDRQFILSSKKLLLSDSGFYLCAWSVKGEANYGYTFGSGTRLTVV.

The chain couples TRBV19 to TRBJ1-5; D might be TRBD1 (6 bases). Germline V gives CDR1 LNHDA, CDR2 SQIVND (reference sequence). The CDR3 loop spans 17 amino acids. Trimming shortened V by 0 bases and J by 4 bases, and 16 bases separated the two germline ends. The CDR3 DNA reads TGTGCCAGTAGTATAGACGTCGCCGGGACATTGAATCAGCCCCAGCATTTT. Encoded protein: CASSIDVAGTLNQPQHF.

This clone has just a few counts. The genes are TRBV4-1 and TRBJ1-6; tentative D call: TRBD1 (6 bases). V lost 0 bases and J lost 0, with 18 bases in between. CDR3 length: 20 residues. Looked up from germline, CDR1 is MGHRA and CDR2 is YSYEKL. The CDR3 DNA is TGCGCCAGCAGCCAAGATCAAATCCGGACAGTGAGCTCCTATAATTCACCCCTCCACTTT. Amino acid sequence: CASSQDQIRTVSSYNSPLHF.

This clone was seen a single time. The rearrangement links TRBV6-5 to TRBJ1-1; 9 bases align to TRBD1. Trimming removed 6 bases from V and 1 base from J; junction bases left unmatched: 6. Germline V gives CDR1 MNHEY, CDR2 SVGAGI. This CDR3 spans 15 amino acids. CDR3 bases: TGTGCCAGCAGGAGGGACAGGGTCACGAACACTGAAGCTTTCTTT. Translating gives CASRRDRVTNTEAFF.